The rows below give T cell receptor beta chains drawn from one sample of a study of beta chain features in type 1 diabetes. Here immunoSEQ multiplex PCR was the method, and the copy in TCRdb shows in-frame clones only, minus some. The sample contains under 800,000 clones, about 16% of which appear only once. Sequenced material: naive CD4+ T cells from blood. The receptors originated from a man younger than 30 in good health. Both conserved end residues are part of each CDR3. Fields, in order: J gene, D gene, V gene, clone size, CDR3 DNA, CDR3 protein. A D gene is named only where the DNA matches it firmly. Clone sizes are given selectively: once, few, many, or a class where the clone is expanded.

J: TRBJ2-7; D: TRBD2; V: TRBV10-3; size: -; DNA: TGTGCCATCAGTGAGGAGGGACTAGGTTTCTACGAGCAGTACTTC; CDR3: CAISEEGLGFYEQYF
J: TRBJ1-1; D: -; V: TRBV28; size: few; DNA: TGTGCCAGCAGAACCGGGATGGGGCCGGGGACTGAAGCTTTCTTT; CDR3: CASRTGMGPGTEAFF
J: TRBJ2-1; D: -; V: TRBV29-1; size: few; DNA: TGCAGCGTTGAGAGCAAGAGCTCCTACAATGAGCAGTTCTTC; CDR3: CSVESKSSYNEQFF
J: TRBJ1-1; D: -; V: TRBV29-1; size: -; DNA: TGCAGCGTTTGGGGCACTGAAGCTTTCTTT; CDR3: CSVWGTEAFF
J: TRBJ2-7; D: TRBD2; V: TRBV5-4; size: -; DNA: TGTGCCAGCAGCTGGGCGGGGACTACTAACGAGCAGTACTTC; CDR3: CASSWAGTTNEQYF
J: TRBJ1-2; D: -; V: TRBV30; size: few; DNA: TGTGCCTGGAGTACTCAGAACTATGGCTACACCTTC; CDR3: CAWSTQNYGYTF
J: TRBJ1-1; D: TRBD1; V: TRBV4-3; size: few; DNA: TGCGCCAGCAGCCGGGGACAGCGGAACACTGAAGCTTTCTTT; CDR3: CASSRGQRNTEAFF
J: TRBJ1-1; D: TRBD1; V: TRBV14; size: few; DNA: TGTGCCAGCAGCCGAATGGACAGGGGGTATAACACTGAAGCTTTCTTT; CDR3: CASSRMDRGYNTEAFF
J: TRBJ1-6; D: TRBD1; V: TRBV7-2; size: -; DNA: TGTGCCAGCAGCTTTACAGGGGGTGCTAATTCACCCCTCCACTTT; CDR3: CASSFTGGANSPLHF
J: TRBJ2-4; D: -; V: TRBV15; size: -; DNA: TGTGCCACCAGCAGAGAGAGATACATTCAGTACTTC; CDR3: CATSRERYIQYF
J: TRBJ2-7; D: -; V: TRBV27; size: -; DNA: TGTGCCAGCAGTGCCCACGGGCAGGCCGGGCTGTACTTC; CDR3: CASSAHGQAGLYF
J: TRBJ1-1; D: -; V: TRBV10-3; size: -; DNA: TGTGCCATCAGTGAGACCAAGAACACTGAAGCTTTCTTT; CDR3: CAISETKNTEAFF
J: TRBJ1-4; D: -; V: TRBV6-5; size: few; DNA: TGTGCCCGATGGAGTCATGAAAAACTGTTTTTT; CDR3: CARWSHEKLFF
J: TRBJ2-7; D: -; V: TRBV7-2; size: -; DNA: TGTGCCAGCAGCCTAGAGATTGGGGCCTACGAGCAGTACTTC; CDR3: CASSLEIGAYEQYF
J: TRBJ1-3; D: -; V: TRBV29-1; size: few; DNA: TGCAGCGTTGAACGGGGTTCTGGAAACACCATATATTTT; CDR3: CSVERGSGNTIYF
J: TRBJ2-1; D: TRBD2; V: TRBV5-4; size: few; DNA: TGTGCCAGCAGCTTGCCGAGCGGGGCTTACAATGAGCAGTTCTTC; CDR3: CASSLPSGAYNEQFF
J: TRBJ2-1; D: TRBD1; V: TRBV10-3; size: -; DNA: TGTGCCATCAGTTTCCGGGACAGGGGTCGAGGGATCAATGAGCAGTTCTTC; CDR3: CAISFRDRGRGINEQFF
J: TRBJ2-7; D: TRBD1; V: TRBV28; size: -; DNA: TGTGCCAGCAGAACTGGACAGGGGGATTCCTACGAGCAGTACTTC; CDR3: CASRTGQGDSYEQYF
J: TRBJ2-1; D: -; V: TRBV9; size: -; DNA: TGTGCCAGCAGCCCCAAAGGGAATGAGCAGTTCTTC; CDR3: CASSPKGNEQFF
J: TRBJ2-7; D: TRBD1; V: TRBV6-5; size: once; DNA: TGTGCCAGCAGATTCACCGGGACAGGGTTGAATGAGCAGTACTTC; CDR3: CASRFTGTGLNEQYF
J: TRBJ2-7; D: TRBD1; V: TRBV18; size: -; DNA: TGTGCCAGCTCATCCGACAGGGTCAACGAGCAGTACTTC; CDR3: CASSSDRVNEQYF
J: TRBJ2-3; D: -; V: TRBV2; size: -; DNA: TGTGCCAGCAGTGAAGGGAGTAGCACAGATACGCAGTATTTT; CDR3: CASSEGSSTDTQYF
J: TRBJ1-1; D: TRBD1; V: TRBV10-3; size: few; DNA: TGTGCCATCAGTGGAACCGGGACAGTGAACACTGAAGCTTTCTTT; CDR3: CAISGTGTVNTEAFF
J: TRBJ2-1; D: -; V: TRBV5-6; size: -; DNA: TGTGCCAGCAGTCACCAGCCGGGACTGATTAATGAGCAGTTCTTC; CDR3: CASSHQPGLINEQFF
J: TRBJ1-5; D: -; V: TRBV25-1; size: few; DNA: TGTGCCAGCAGTGAATCTTTAGGAGATCAGCCCCAGCATTTT; CDR3: CASSESLGDQPQHF
J: TRBJ1-2; D: TRBD1; V: TRBV4-3; size: few; DNA: TGCGCCAGCTCGAGGGACAGGGGAGGCTACACCTTC; CDR3: CASSRDRGGYTF
J: TRBJ2-2; D: -; V: TRBV6-6; size: once; DNA: TGTGCCAGCAGTGCCCGGTCCCTCCGGGACACCGGGGAGCTGTTTTTT; CDR3: CASSARSLRDTGELFF
J: TRBJ2-2; D: TRBD2; V: TRBV4-1; size: few; DNA: TGCGCCAGCAGACTGGGAGCGGGGGATCCCTCCGGGGAGCTGTTTTTT; CDR3: CASRLGAGDPSGELFF
J: TRBJ2-6; D: TRBD1; V: TRBV4-3; size: few; DNA: TGCGCCAGCAGCCAAGATCCCGCAGGGGGCCGTCGCAACTCTGGGGCCAACGTCCTGACTTTC; CDR3: CASSQDPAGGRRNSGANVLTF
J: TRBJ1-5; D: TRBD1; V: TRBV27; size: few; DNA: TGTGCCAGCAGAGTCGGGACAGGACGCAATCAGCCCCAGCATTTT; CDR3: CASRVGTGRNQPQHF
J: TRBJ1-1; D: TRBD1; V: TRBV7-9; size: few; DNA: TGTGCCAGCAGCTTAGTTTGGGACAGGAACACTGAAGCTTTCTTT; CDR3: CASSLVWDRNTEAFF
J: TRBJ1-5; D: -; V: TRBV28; size: few; DNA: TGTGCCAGCAGTTTGACCGTCAATCAGCCCCAGCATTTT; CDR3: CASSLTVNQPQHF
J: TRBJ2-2; D: -; V: TRBV9; size: few; DNA: TGTGCCAGCAGTGGTGGCGGGGAGCTGTTTTTT; CDR3: CASSGGGELFF
J: TRBJ1-1; D: -; V: TRBV19; size: once; DNA: TGTGCCAGTAGTAAGTCACAGCCGAGGGGTGAAGCTTTCTTT; CDR3: CASSKSQPRGEAFF
J: TRBJ1-5; D: -; V: TRBV7-9; size: -; DNA: TGTGCCAGCAGCCCTATAGAGGGCAGGGCGCATAGCAATCAGCCCCAGCATTTT; CDR3: CASSPIEGRAHSNQPQHF
J: TRBJ2-7; D: -; V: TRBV14; size: few; DNA: TGTGCCAGCAGCCAAGCGACGGGGCTAACAGAAAGGCCCGTGCGGCAGTACTTC; CDR3: CASSQATGLTERPVRQYF
J: TRBJ1-4; D: TRBD1; V: TRBV4-3; size: -; DNA: TGCGCCAGCAGCCAGGCAGGACAGGGGATAGGTGAAAAACTGTTTTTT; CDR3: CASSQAGQGIGEKLFF
J: TRBJ2-3; D: -; V: TRBV30; size: few; DNA: TGTGCCAGAGGATCGGGGGCAGATACGCAGTATTTT; CDR3: CARGSGADTQYF
J: TRBJ2-5; D: -; V: TRBV7-2; size: -; DNA: TGTGCCAGCAGCTCTCGACGGGACCAAGAGACCCAGTACTTC; CDR3: CASSSRRDQETQYF
J: TRBJ2-5; D: -; V: TRBV5-6; size: -; DNA: TGTGCCAGCAGCGGAACAGCGAACCAAGAGACCCAGTACTTC; CDR3: CASSGTANQETQYF
J: TRBJ2-6; D: TRBD1; V: TRBV4-1; size: -; DNA: TGCGCCAGCAGTATGCCGGGACAGGGGAAAAACATCCTGACTTTC; CDR3: CASSMPGQGKNILTF
J: TRBJ1-2; D: TRBD1; V: TRBV25-1; size: -; DNA: TGTGCCAGCAGTGTACTGACAGGGGGCGGGCATGGCTACACCTTC; CDR3: CASSVLTGGGHGYTF
J: TRBJ1-5; D: TRBD1; V: TRBV19; size: -; DNA: TGTGCCAGTACCTCTAACAGGGGAAGCAATCAGCCCCAGCATTTT; CDR3: CASTSNRGSNQPQHF